This passage covers 2 T cell receptor beta chains from one sample sequenced in a study of shared clonotypes between healthy human individuals. Assay used: immunoSEQ multiplex PCR; TCRdb lists only in-frame clones, some missing. The table records roughly 220,000 clones, 65% of them present only once. Sequenced: memory CD4+ T cells sorted from blood. Subset noted: CD45RA-negative fraction. The receptors derive from a man aged 25-45 years in good health.

V and J are TRBV19 and TRBJ2-7; TRBD2 matches at 11 bases. Per the germline V gene, CDR1 is LNHDA and CDR2 is SQIVND (reference sequence). The V gene end was trimmed by 5 bases and the J gene end by 6 bases; junction bases not matched to a gene: 12. This CDR3 spans 16 amino acids. The CDR3 DNA reads as TGTGCCAGTAGTTTTCTAGCGGGAGGTGTGTCGAGCGAGCAGTACTTC. This codes for CASSFLAGGVSSEQYF. The variable domain in full, completed from reference TRBV19 and TRBJ2-7, reads DGGITQSPKYLFRKEGQNVTLSCEQNLNHDAMYWYRQDPGQGLRLIYYSQIVNDFQKGDIAEGYSVSREKKESFPLTVTSAQKNPTAFYLCASSFLAGGVSSEQYFGPGTRLTVT.

This clone was recorded once. The chain is built from TRBV7-9 and TRBJ2-2; D perhaps matches TRBD1 (5 bases). The CDR3 length is 15 residues. Germline CDR1 is SEHNR and CDR2 is FQNEAQ (reference sequence). V was trimmed by 1 base and J by 6 bases, leaving 12 bases between them. The CDR3 spells CASSLVGRASGELFF. The DNA of the CDR3 is TGTGCCAGCAGCTTAGTGGGCAGGGCCTCCGGGGAGCTGTTTTTT.